This T cell receptor beta chain originates from a study of tumor-infiltrating lymphocytes in primary liver carcinoma. TCR beta cDNA was prepared out of roughly 450 ng total RNA by means of a constant-region primer. Employing slightly modified ARM-PCR, three nested multiplex PCR rounds were run, and these gave rise to the TCR beta libraries. TCRdb re-called the multiplex PCR reads with MiXCR, one entry per CDR3 protein. In the table there are 20,000 to 25,000 distinct CDR3 sequences, roughly 79% of which are singletons. In the case of this clonotype: Possible read error: a much larger clone is one base away.

From unsorted bulk tissue weighing roughly 17-31 mg, DNA and RNA were co-extracted. This TCR came from a woman aged 25-40 years with primary liver carcinoma and hepatitis B virus infection. The sequenced material came from liver tumor tissue from sampling region 1. Subset described: tumor region T1, superior pole.

The CDR3 nucleotides read TGTGCCAGCACCCAACCAGGCACCCTCCACTTC. This translates into CASTQPGTLHF. The chain is built from TRBV5-6 and TRBJ1-6; D gene uncertain. This CDR3 has 11 amino acids. In germline, CDR1 is SGHDT, CDR2 YYEEEE.